A single sample is the source of the 24 T cell receptor beta chains below, sequenced in a study of response to subunit inactivated influenza vaccine. A single record per CDR3 protein comes from TCRdb applying MiXCR to the RT-PCR reads. The sample has 530,000 or so distinct CDR3 sequences, over 25% seen once. The starting material was CD4+ T cells sorted from PBMCs, obtained more than 4 days after vaccination. The receptors originated from a man in his forties or fifties who received an inactivated influenza vaccine.

V is TRBV6-5 and J is TRBJ2-4; perhaps TRBD1 as D (5 bases). The CDR3 length is 15 residues. CDR1 is MNHEY and CDR2 is SVGAGI in the germline V gene. V was pared by 4 bases and J by 0 bases, with 10 bases between. The CDR3: CASSSQALAKNIQYF. CDR3 coding DNA: TGTGCCAGCAGTTCACAGGCACTAGCCAAAAACATTCAGTACTTC.

The rearrangement joins TRBV29-1 to TRBJ2-5; possibly TRBD1 or TRBD2 for D (5 bases each). V was trimmed by 7 bases and J by 1 base, leaving 13 bases between them. CDR3 length: 13 residues. Germline assignment: CDR1 SQVTM and CDR2 ANQGSEA. The CDR3 sequence: CSAWETAQETQYF. DNA of the CDR3: TGCAGCGCCTGGGAGACAGCCCAAGAGACCCAGTACTTC.

This clonotype was counted between two and nine times. The CDR3 DNA sequence: TGCGCCAGCAGCTTAGGAGCGGGGATGAACACCGGGGAGCTGTTTTTT. Translation gives CASSLGAGMNTGELFF. The J gene is TRBJ2-2, the V gene TRBV5-1; 7 nucleotides match TRBD2. The CDR3 consists of 16 residues. CDR1 and CDR2 (germline): SGHRS, YFSETQ. Trimming at V came to 2 bases and at J to 1 base, leaving 5 bases not matched to a gene.

This clonotype turned up a few times. The chain combines TRBV4-1 with TRBJ2-1, with D tentatively TRBD2 (5 bases). V was cut by 6 bases and J by 4 bases, with 7 bases left in between. The CDR3 totals 12 residues. Germline CDR1 reads MGHRA; CDR2 reads YSYEKL. CDR3 in DNA: TGCGCCAGCAGTTGGGAGTACAATGAGCAGTTCTTC. It specifies CASSWEYNEQFF.

This chain uses TRBV15 with TRBJ2-5, with D uncertain. The germline V gene has CDR1 LNHNV and CDR2 YYDKDF (reference sequence). The V gene lost 3 bases and the J gene lost 5 bases, with 7 bases spanning the gap. This CDR3 spans 12 amino acids. The CDR3 spells CATSRPSETQYF. DNA of the CDR3: TGTGCCACCAGCAGGCCCTCGGAGACCCAGTACTTC.

This clonotype turned up a few times. V usage is TRBV10-3 and J usage is TRBJ1-3; unclear D gene. The length of the CDR3 is 14 residues. V lost 0 bases, J lost 0 bases, and 3 bases lay in between. CDR1 and CDR2 (germline): ENHRY, SYGVKD. CDR3 nucleotides: TGTGCCATCAGTGAGTCCGGCTCTGGAAACACCATATATTTT. It translates to CAISESGSGNTIYF.

The chain combines TRBV30 with TRBJ2-2; tentatively, D is TRBD2 (5 bases). Germline V gene lookup returns CDR1 GTSNPN and CDR2 SVGIG (reference sequence). There are 14 residues in the CDR3. The germline V and J ends were trimmed by 1 base and 5 bases, with 11 bases remaining between them. CDR3 loop: CAWSALGGTGELFF. The CDR3 coding sequence is TGTGCCTGGAGTGCCCTAGGCGGGACCGGGGAGCTGTTTTTT.

V gene TRBV5-4 combines with J gene TRBJ2-5; 8 nucleotides match TRBD1. From germline, CDR1 is SGHNT and CDR2 YYREEE (reference sequence). V was clipped by 7 bases and J by 4 bases; unmatched bases: 12. This CDR3 has 15 residues. The CDR3 loop reads CASRPTGVVPETQYF. CDR3 nucleotide sequence: TGTGCCAGCCGCCCGACAGGGGTCGTTCCAGAGACCCAGTACTTC.

The chain links TRBV28 to TRBJ1-1; TRBD1 might be the D (5 bases). The V gene's germline CDR1 is MDHEN and CDR2 SYDVKM. This CDR3 region has 15 residues. The V and J ends lost 4 bases and 1 base respectively, with 13 bases between them. The CDR3 nucleotides read TGTGCCAGCAGTTACCCAATCGGACAGAACACTGAAGCTTTCTTT. Its protein product is CASSYPIGQNTEAFF.

V and J are TRBV5-1 and TRBJ2-3; TRBD2 agrees at 9 bases. This CDR3 has 15 residues. Losses at the gene ends were 1 base for V and 8 bases for J; bases not matched to a gene: 8. In germline, CDR1 is SGHRS, CDR2 YFSETQ. The CDR3 spells CASSLSAGGTGTQYF. The CDR3 DNA is TGCGCCAGCAGCTTGTCAGCGGGGGGTACCGGTACGCAGTATTTT.

This clonotype was detected ten times or more. The genes are TRBV10-3 and TRBJ2-5, with D possibly being TRBD1 (6 bases). There are 13 residues in the CDR3. Looked up from germline, CDR1 is ENHRY and CDR2 is SYGVKD. The germline V and J ends were trimmed by 8 bases and 4 bases, with 14 bases remaining between them. CDR3 nucleotides: TGTGCCATCGGGGGCGTGAATACAGAGACCCAGTACTTC. Amino acid sequence: CAIGGVNTETQYF.

This clonotype turned up a few times. J is TRBJ2-7 and V is TRBV6-5; 10 bases are a match to TRBD1. The J segment lost 5 bases and the V segment lost 4 bases, leaving 5 bases of the junction unmatched. This CDR3 contains 14 residues. Germline V gene sequence: CDR1 MNHEY, CDR2 SVGAGI. The CDR3 DNA reads TGTGCCAGCAGTTTGGGACAGGGGCACCACGAGCAGTACTTC. Amino acid sequence: CASSLGQGHHEQYF.

This clonotype was counted between two and nine times. V and J are TRBV12-3 or TRBV12-4 and TRBJ2-1; D possibly corresponds to TRBD2 (6 bases). V was cut by 3 bases and J by 6 bases, with 15 bases left in between. The CDR3 covers 15 residues. This CDR3 reads CASSFNSRGSNEQFF. The CDR3, as DNA: TGTGCCAGCAGTTTTAACAGCCGGGGGAGCAATGAGCAGTTCTTC.

The rearrangement uses TRBV7-2 and TRBJ2-1, with TRBD1 identical over 9 bases. CDR1 and CDR2 from the germline V gene are SGHTA and FQGNSA. The trim removed 6 bases at V and 2 bases at J, leaving 5 bases unmatched. This CDR3 contains 15 residues. The CDR3 DNA reads TGTGCCAGCAGACCGGGACAGGGTCCCTACAATGAGCAGTTCTTC. Translated: CASRPGQGPYNEQFF.

The chain has TRBV4-3 and TRBJ1-4; the match to TRBD1 covers 8 bases. The CDR3 contains 16 residues. Germline CDR1 is LGHNA and CDR2 is YSLEER. J was trimmed by 4 bases and V by 1 base; bases with no gene match: 5. In DNA, the CDR3 is TGCGCCAGCAGCCAAGGGGACAGGCCGTATAATGAAAAACTGTTTTTT. Encoded protein: CASSQGDRPYNEKLFF.

CDR3 amino acids: CASSLGRHEVNEQFF. The CDR3 DNA reads as TGTGCCAGCAGTTTAGGGAGACATGAAGTCAATGAGCAGTTCTTC. The chain carries TRBV12-3 or TRBV12-4 and TRBJ2-1; D is unclear. The CDR3 contains 15 residues. V lost 1 base to trimming and J lost 6 bases, with 13 bases between them.

This sequence joins TRBV6-2 or TRBV6-3 and TRBJ2-2; 9 bases align to TRBD1. The germline CDR1 and CDR2 sequences are MNHEY and SVGEGT. With V trimmed by 6 bases and J by 6 bases, 11 bases remained unmatched. This CDR3 spans 16 amino acids. Written as DNA, the CDR3 is TGTGCCAGCAGACGAACAGGGGGCGGATCCGCCGGGGAGCTGTTTTTT. Amino acids: CASRRTGGGSAGELFF.

The chain has TRBV4-2 and TRBJ2-5; TRBD2 aligns across 11 bases. The CDR3 covers 18 residues. Germline-derived CDR1 and CDR2 are LGHNA and YNFKEQ. V was clipped by 4 bases and J by 2 bases; unmatched bases: 12. The CDR3 here is CASSPGVAGGPGQETQYF. The CDR3 bases are TGTGCCAGCAGCCCAGGGGTAGCGGGGGGGCCGGGTCAAGAGACCCAGTACTTC.

J is TRBJ2-3 and V is TRBV15, with D tentatively TRBD1 or TRBD2 (5 bases each). Germline CDR1 and CDR2: LNHNV and YYDKDF (reference sequence). Trimming left V 2 bases short and J 6 bases short, with 9 bases between. The CDR3 has 13 amino acids. The CDR3 sequence is CATSRSREDTQYF. The CDR3 bases are TGTGCCACCAGCAGATCCAGGGAGGATACGCAGTATTTT.

This clonotype was found many times. The gene calls are TRBV7-9 and TRBJ2-3; no definite D call. This CDR3 has 12 residues. In germline, CDR1 is SEHNR, CDR2 FQNEAQ (reference sequence). The ends were cut back, 5 bases at V and 6 bases at J, with 9 bases in the middle. The CDR3 loop is CASSLLGDTQYF. CDR3 DNA: TGTGCCAGCAGCCTACTCGGGGATACGCAGTATTTT.

The chain combines TRBV7-3 with TRBJ2-1, with TRBD2 matching 8 bases. The CDR3 extends over 15 amino acids. CDR1 and CDR2 (germline): SGHTA, FQGTGA. V lost 2 bases and J lost 4; bases outside the gene matches: 4. In DNA form, the CDR3 reads TGTGCCAGCAGCTTAGCAGCGGGAGTTTACAATGAGCAGTTCTTC. Translated, it gives CASSLAAGVYNEQFF. The entire variable domain, with the rest obtained from reference TRBV7-3 and TRBJ2-1, is as follows: GAGVSQTPSNKVTEKGKYVELRCDPISGHTALYWYRQSLGQGPEFLIYFQGTGAADDSGLPNDRFFAVRPEGSVSTLKIQRTERGDSAVYLCASSLAAGVYNEQFFGPGTRLTVL.

The rearrangement joins TRBV5-1 to TRBJ2-1, with D perhaps matching TRBD1 (5 bases). This CDR3 contains 15 residues. Germline assignment: CDR1 SGHRS and CDR2 YFSETQ. V was trimmed by 0 bases and J by 5 bases, leaving 12 bases between them. This chain's CDR3 is CASSLDAGIDNEQFF. The CDR3 coding sequence is TGCGCCAGCAGCTTGGATGCAGGGATTGACAATGAGCAGTTCTTC.

The CDR3: CASSQGASGRIYEQYF. The CDR3 DNA reads as TGTGCCAGCAGCCAAGGTGCTAGCGGGAGAATCTACGAGCAGTACTTC. The genes are TRBV14 and TRBJ2-7; 10 bases are a match to TRBD2. This CDR3 region has 16 residues. Germline V gene lookup returns CDR1 SGHDN and CDR2 FVKESK. V was clipped by 1 base and J by 3 bases; unmatched bases: 6. Full variable domain (remainder filled in from reference TRBV14 and TRBJ2-7): EAGVTQFPSHSVIEKGQTVTLRCDPISGHDNLYWYRRVMGKEIKFLLHFVKESKQDESGMPNNRFLAERTGGTYSTLKVQPAELEDSGVYFCASSQGASGRIYEQYFGPGTRLTVT.

Concerning this clonotype itself: Compared with germline, one end of the junction differs, possibly owing to a read error. V is TRBV15 and J is TRBJ2-5, with D possibly called TRBD1 or TRBD2 (5 bases each). The length of the CDR3 is 13 residues. The germline gives CDR1 LNHNV, CDR2 YYDKDF (reference sequence). The DNA of the CDR3 is TGTACCACCACCCAGGGAGAGCGGAAGACCCAGTACTTC. Amino acid sequence: CTTTQGERKTQYF.